The clone carrying this T cell receptor beta chain was recorded at least ten times. Antigen: not known. The sample belongs to a study of regulatory T cells in long-lasting Graves disease. Study-wide context: Newly diagnosed Graves' patients took antithyroid drugs under 3 months. Study-wide results and limits: TCR diversity was lower in persistent Graves' patients than in newly diagnosed ones. Persistent disease was associated with favored TRBV28 usage and with favored use of TRBJ1-2 and TRBJ2-5.

V shed 0 bases and J shed 1 base, with 9 bases lying between them. The CDR3 sequence is 15 residues long. Germline V gene sequence: CDR1 KGHSH, CDR2 LQKENI. According to the study, TCR beta libraries were built with iRepertoire HTBI primers and CDR3-region Arm-PCR. TCRdb reanalysed the multiplex PCR reads using MiXCR and keeps one entry per CDR3 protein. The sample carries approximately 230,000 distinct CDR3 sequences, around 20% recorded once. Time point meaning: newly diagnosed GD, antithyroid drugs for less than 3 months. Construction of the TCR library relied on RNA isolated from PBMCs. Sequences were derived from peripheral blood mononuclear cells (PBMCs), sampled at new diagnosis, from a patient treated with antithyroid drugs. The chain uses TRBV18 and TRBJ2-5; D gene uncertain. The source is a female donor with Graves disease. In DNA, the CDR3 is TGTGCCAGCTCACCACCTGGACGCACCCAAGAGACCCAGTACTTC. It translates to CASSPPGRTQETQYF.